Listed here are 22 T cell receptor beta chains from one sample, sequenced in a study of T cell responses to AZD1222 COVID-19 vaccine. Measured with immunoSEQ multiplex PCR; TCRdb has only the in-frame clones, and not every one. The sample includes about 120,000 clones, around nine tenths of them seen just once. The sequencing here drew on peripheral blood, taken on day 0 of AZD1222 vaccination. All receptors come from an adult in good health.

The rearrangement uses TRBV27 and TRBJ2-7, with 7 nucleotides matching TRBD1. Unmatched junction bases numbered 5, after V lost 6 bases and J lost 9 bases. CDR3 length: 11 amino acids. The germline V gene encodes CDR1 MNHEY and CDR2 SMNVEV (reference sequence). The CDR3 loop is CASRGQRGQYF. The CDR3 DNA reads TGTGCCAGCAGGGGACAGAGGGGGCAGTACTTC.

This clone showed up just once. V gene TRBV2 combines with J gene TRBJ1-3, with D perhaps TRBD1 (6 bases). The CDR3 extends over 13 amino acids. CDR1 SNHLY and CDR2 FYNNEI come from the germline V gene. V gave up 10 bases and J gave up 2 bases, with 12 bases separating them. The CDR3: CATVPGAGNTIYF. CDR3 sequence (DNA): TGTGCCACCGTCCCAGGGGCTGGAAACACCATATATTTT.

J is TRBJ1-1 and V is TRBV12-5, with D unclear. Between the trimmed V and J ends, which lost 1 base and 2 bases, there was a span of 11 bases. The CDR3 is 15 amino acids. CDR1 LGHNT and CDR2 FRNRAP come from the germline V gene. This CDR3 reads CASGLGPGVNTEAFF. CDR3 coding DNA: TGTGCTAGTGGTTTGGGGCCCGGGGTTAACACTGAAGCTTTCTTT.

This rearrangement joins TRBV4-2 to TRBJ1-4, with D maybe TRBD1 (5 bases). Germline CDR1 LGHNA, CDR2 YNFKEQ. V lost 2 bases and J lost 7, with 11 bases in between. The CDR3 runs 14 residues. In nucleotides, the CDR3 is TGTGCCAGCAGCCAACAGGGAATAGGTGAAAAACTGTTTTTT. Translating gives CASSQQGIGEKLFF.

The J gene is TRBJ2-1, the V gene TRBV7-2, with 13 bases matching TRBD2. J gave up 9 bases and V 2 bases, and 13 bases lay outside the gene matches. This CDR3 is 18 amino acids long. Germline V lookup: CDR1 SGHTA, CDR2 FQGNSA. The CDR3 region has the DNA TGTGCCAGCAGCTTATCTTCAAGGACTAGCGGGGGCGTTAGTGAGCAGTTCTTC. Translating gives CASSLSSRTSGGVSEQFF.

The V and J genes are TRBV7-2 and TRBJ1-2; a weak D match, TRBD1 (6 bases). CDR3 size: 14 residues. Trimming removed 1 base from V and 4 bases from J, with 10 bases in between. Germline V gene data show CDR1 as SGHTA and CDR2 as FQGNSA. The CDR3 DNA sequence: TGTGCCAGCAGCTTAGATCCGGGGGCCTATGGCTACACCTTC. Encoded protein: CASSLDPGAYGYTF.

The chain is built from TRBV19 and TRBJ1-2; D gene uncertain. The CDR3 loop spans 15 amino acids. CDR1 is LNHDA and CDR2 is SQIVND in the germline V gene (reference sequence). Trimming took off 7 bases at V and 9 bases at J, with 24 bases between the two ends. The CDR3 loop is CASTPEGPNSFRYTF. The CDR3 DNA sequence: TGTGCCAGTACCCCTGAGGGCCCCAATTCATTTCGCTACACCTTC.

The gene calls are TRBV18 and TRBJ2-7; D is unresolved. The V end lost 0 bases, the J end lost 7 bases, and 10 bases lay between the germline ends. The CDR3 sequence is 13 residues long. Looked up from germline, CDR1 is KGHSH and CDR2 is LQKENI. The CDR3 DNA reads as TGTGCCAGCTCACCACCCGGCTCAGAGGAGCAGTACTTC. Translating gives CASSPPGSEEQYF.

V and J are TRBV5-6 and TRBJ1-1; 8 nucleotides match TRBD1. With 0 bases clipped from V and 1 base from J, the junction kept 2 bases outside the gene matches. Germline V gene lookup returns CDR1 SGHDT and CDR2 YYEEEE. This CDR3 region has 15 residues. CDR3 sequence: CASSLVGTGNTEAFF. The CDR3 DNA follows: TGTGCCAGCAGCTTGGTTGGGACAGGGAACACTGAAGCTTTCTTT. The entire variable domain, with the rest obtained from reference TRBV5-6 and TRBJ1-1, is as follows: DAGVTQSPTHLIKTRGQQVTLRCSPKSGHDTVSWYQQALGQGPQFIFQYYEEEERQRGNFPDRFSGHQFPNYSSELNVNALLLGDSALYLCASSLVGTGNTEAFFGQGTRLTVV.

The chain uses TRBV11-2 and TRBJ2-2; unclear D gene. The germline V gene encodes CDR1 SGHAT and CDR2 FQNNGV. V gave up 1 base and J gave up 7 bases, with 13 bases separating them. The length of the CDR3 is 15 residues. This CDR3 is CASSLGVVPSGELFF. The CDR3 DNA sequence: TGTGCCAGCAGCTTAGGGGTCGTTCCTAGCGGGGAGCTGTTTTTT.

This chain connects TRBV6-2 or TRBV6-3 to TRBJ1-5; D unclear. The CDR3 is 12 residues long. The germline CDR1 and CDR2 sequences are MNHEY and SVGEGT. The V and J ends lost 2 bases and 7 bases respectively, with 6 bases between them. CDR3 in DNA: TGTGCCAGCAGTTACGACGGGCAGCCCCAGCATTTT. Protein sequence: CASSYDGQPQHF.

The rearrangement uses TRBV6-2 or TRBV6-3 and TRBJ1-3; D unresolved. The germline V gene encodes CDR1 MNHEY and CDR2 SVGEGT. The CDR3 has 16 amino acids. Trimming left V 0 bases short and J 0 bases short, with 9 bases between. The CDR3 DNA reads as TGTGCCAGCAGTTACTCGCACGGACCCTCTGGAAACACCATATATTTT. Translating gives CASSYSHGPSGNTIYF.

J is TRBJ1-4 and V is TRBV6-2 or TRBV6-3, with D uncertain. The CDR3 length is 11 residues. Germline CDR1 reads MNHEY; CDR2 reads SVGEGT. Between the trimmed V and J ends, which lost 5 bases and 7 bases, there was a span of 5 bases. CDR3 region: CASSQGEKLFF. DNA of the CDR3: TGTGCCAGCAGTCAAGGTGAAAAACTGTTTTTT.

This chain connects TRBV6-1 to TRBJ1-1, with D uncertain. Germline V lookup: CDR1 MNHNS, CDR2 SASEGT. CDR3 size: 14 residues. Trimming stripped 2 bases from V and 4 bases from J, with 11 bases between. The CDR3 region is CASSELGESTEAFF. In DNA, the CDR3 is TGTGCCAGCAGTGAACTGGGTGAGAGCACTGAAGCTTTCTTT.

The chain uses TRBV4-1 and TRBJ1-6; 7 positions match TRBD1. This CDR3 is built from 18 residues. Germline values: CDR1 MGHRA, CDR2 YSYEKL. After removal of 0 bases from V and 7 bases from J, the junction contained 12 bases not matched to a gene. The CDR3 DNA follows: TGCGCCAGCAGCCAAGAGACCGGGACAGCATTAGAAAATTCACCCCTCCACTTT. This translates into CASSQETGTALENSPLHF.

The chain uses TRBV5-1 and TRBJ2-7; TRBD1 matches at 7 bases. The CDR3 is 15 amino acids. J was trimmed by 2 bases and V by 0 bases; bases with no gene match: 5. The germline CDR1 and CDR2 sequences are SGHRS and YFSETQ. The CDR3 region is CASSLVTGQAYEQYF. DNA of the CDR3: TGCGCCAGCAGCTTGGTGACAGGGCAGGCCTACGAGCAGTACTTC. The whole variable domain, remainder taken from reference TRBV5-1 and TRBJ2-7, is KAGVTQTPRYLIKTRGQQVTLSCSPISGHRSVSWYQQTPGQGLQFLFEYFSETQRNKGNFPGRFSGRQFSNSRSEMNVSTLELGDSALYLCASSLVTGQAYEQYFGPGTRLTVT.

The rearrangement uses TRBV6-5 and TRBJ1-3, with D unresolved. The V gene's germline CDR1 is MNHEY and CDR2 SVGAGI. Trimming cost V 6 bases and J 0 bases, with 9 bases left between them. The CDR3 is 14 amino acids. The chain's CDR3 is CASRVDGSGNTIYF. The CDR3 nucleotides are TGTGCCAGCAGAGTGGACGGCTCTGGAAACACCATATATTTT.

The V gene is TRBV7-9, the J gene TRBJ1-4, with 10 bases aligning to TRBD1. This CDR3 is built from 16 residues. Per the germline V gene, CDR1 is SEHNR and CDR2 is FQNEAQ (reference sequence). With 2 bases clipped from V and 7 bases from J, the junction kept 7 bases outside the gene matches. The CDR3 DNA follows: TGTGCCAGCAGCTTAAGTTCGGGGACAGGGGTTGAAAAACTGTTTTTT. Encoded protein: CASSLSSGTGVEKLFF.

V gene TRBV7-3 combines with J gene TRBJ2-2; 7 bases are shared with TRBD2. This CDR3 spans 16 amino acids. Germline V gene sequence: CDR1 SGHTA, CDR2 FQGTGA. After removal of 5 bases from V and 5 bases from J, the junction contained 11 bases not matched to a gene. The CDR3: CASSPQLRGGTGELFF. As DNA, the CDR3 is TGTGCCAGCAGCCCCCAGTTAAGGGGAGGGACCGGGGAGCTGTTTTTT.

CDR3 region: CASTVGANIGTGELFF. The CDR3 DNA sequence: TGTGCCAGCACCGTGGGTGCTAATATTGGCACCGGGGAGCTGTTTTTT. J is TRBJ2-2 and V is TRBV2; D remains ambiguous. CDR1 and CDR2 (germline): SNHLY, FYNNEI. CDR3 length equals 16 residues. V lost 7 bases, J lost 4 bases, and 19 bases lay in between.

The V and J genes are TRBV7-8 and TRBJ1-4; D is ambiguous. The CDR3 extends over 14 amino acids. The germline V gene has CDR1 SGHVS and CDR2 FQNEAQ. The V gene lost 5 bases and the J gene lost 11 bases, with 18 bases spanning the gap. CDR3 nucleotide sequence: TGTGCCAGCAGCCCGCGTCCGGGGTCAGAGAAACTGTTTTTT. Its protein product is CASSPRPGSEKLFF.

This clone was observed a handful of times. The chain uses TRBV18 and TRBJ2-1; weak D call: TRBD2 (6 bases). The ends were cut back, 3 bases at V and 0 bases at J, with 6 bases in the middle. The CDR3 length is 14 residues. CDR1 and CDR2 (germline): KGHSH, LQKENI. CDR3 nucleotides: TGTGCCAGCTCACCGCGGGACTCCTACAATGAGCAGTTCTTC. This sequence encodes CASSPRDSYNEQFF.